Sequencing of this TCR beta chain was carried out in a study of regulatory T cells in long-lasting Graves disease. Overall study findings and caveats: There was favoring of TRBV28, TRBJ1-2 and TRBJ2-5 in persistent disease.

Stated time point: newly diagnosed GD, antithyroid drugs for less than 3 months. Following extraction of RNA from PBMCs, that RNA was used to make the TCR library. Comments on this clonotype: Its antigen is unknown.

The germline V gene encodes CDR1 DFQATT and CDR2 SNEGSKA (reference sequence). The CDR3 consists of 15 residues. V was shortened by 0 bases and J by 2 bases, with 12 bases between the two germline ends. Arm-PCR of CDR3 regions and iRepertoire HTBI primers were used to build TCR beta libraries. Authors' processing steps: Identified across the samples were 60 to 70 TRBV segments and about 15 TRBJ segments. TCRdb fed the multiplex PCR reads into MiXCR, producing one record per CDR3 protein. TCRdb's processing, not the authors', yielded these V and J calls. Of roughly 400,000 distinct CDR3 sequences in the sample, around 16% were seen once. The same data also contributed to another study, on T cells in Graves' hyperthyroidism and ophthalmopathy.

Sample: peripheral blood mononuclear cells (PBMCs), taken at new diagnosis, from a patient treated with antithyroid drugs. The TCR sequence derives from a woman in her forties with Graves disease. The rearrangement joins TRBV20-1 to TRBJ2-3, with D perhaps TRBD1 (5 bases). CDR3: CSAREPTDDTDTQYF. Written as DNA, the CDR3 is TGCAGTGCTAGAGAACCGACAGATGACACAGATACGCAGTATTTT.